The 26 T cell receptor beta chains listed next were all sequenced from one sample in a study of OX40 agonist ivuxolimab in advanced cancers. The assay was immunoSEQ multiplex PCR, and TCRdb's table has in-frame clones only and misses some. This table has tens of thousands of clones, about nine tenths appearing once. The input for sequencing was CD4+ or CD8+ T cells sorted from blood, taken in a trial of the OX40 agonist ivuxolimab. The receptors shown here come from an adult with an advanced solid tumor such as melanoma, head and neck, liver or kidney cancer.

This chain uses TRBV18 with TRBJ1-1; possible D gene TRBD1, 5 bases. The CDR3 contains 14 residues. In germline, CDR1 is KGHSH, CDR2 LQKENI. V shed 4 bases and J shed 0 bases, with 9 bases lying between them. The CDR3 spells CASSQGQLNTEAFF. In DNA, the CDR3 is TGTGCCAGCTCACAGGGGCAACTGAACACTGAAGCTTTCTTT.

The chain combines TRBV2 with TRBJ2-6; D call uncertain. Per germline, CDR1 SNHLY and CDR2 FYNNEI. The CDR3 is 15 amino acids. V gave up 4 bases and J gave up 2 bases, with 9 bases separating them. The DNA for the CDR3 is TGTGCCAGCAGTGCCTCTATAGCTGGGGCCAACGTCCTGACTTTC. Encoded protein: CASSASIAGANVLTF.

This clone showed up just a few times. The CDR3 here is CASSLGTRNTEAFF. CDR3 bases: TGTGCCAGCAGCTTAGGGACAAGGAACACTGAAGCTTTCTTT. The chain couples TRBV7-9 to TRBJ1-1; a possible D gene is TRBD1 (5 bases). The CDR3 totals 14 residues. The germline V gene encodes CDR1 SEHNR and CDR2 FQNEAQ (reference sequence). V lost 1 base to trimming and J lost 1 base, with 7 bases between them.

The chain couples TRBV19 to TRBJ1-2; 7 nucleotides align to TRBD1. V gave up 5 bases and J gave up 0 bases; unmatched junction bases: 6. Looked up from germline, CDR1 is LNHDA and CDR2 is SQIVND (reference sequence). This CDR3 spans 15 amino acids. Here the CDR3 reads CASSPPGTANYGYTF. The CDR3 region has the DNA TGTGCCAGTAGTCCCCCCGGGACAGCTAACTATGGCTACACCTTC. Supplemented by reference TRBV19 and TRBJ1-2, the full variable domain reads DGGITQSPKYLFRKEGQNVTLSCEQNLNHDAMYWYRQDPGQGLRLIYYSQIVNDFQKGDIAEGYSVSREKKESFPLTVTSAQKNPTAFYLCASSPPGTANYGYTFGSGTRLTVV.

The genes are TRBV19 and TRBJ1-2; D possibly corresponds to TRBD1 (5 bases). Germline CDR1 LNHDA, CDR2 SQIVND (reference sequence). The CDR3 consists of 14 residues. Trimming cost V 5 bases and J 4 bases, with 14 bases left between them. The CDR3 is CASSPGGSFYGYTF. CDR3 DNA sequence: TGTGCCAGTAGTCCTGGGGGGAGCTTCTATGGCTACACCTTC.

V is TRBV10-2 and J is TRBJ2-1; weak D call: TRBD2 (6 bases). Germline values: CDR1 WSHSY, CDR2 SAAADI. Trimming pared 6 bases from V and 6 bases from J, leaving 18 bases between. The CDR3 has 15 residues. The CDR3 DNA follows: TGCGCCAGCAGAGCTTGGGGACTGCAAGGCAATGAGCAGTTCTTC. Translated: CASRAWGLQGNEQFF.

J is TRBJ2-3 and V is TRBV7-3; D might be TRBD1 (6 bases). This CDR3 region has 14 residues. V was cut by 1 base and J by 5 bases, with 10 bases left in between. Germline assignment: CDR1 SGHTA and CDR2 FQGTGA. CDR3 DNA: TGTGCCAGCAGCTTAAGTTCAGGGGAAGATACGCAGTATTTT. Translated, it gives CASSLSSGEDTQYF.

The table lists this clone with a few counts. The V and J genes are TRBV18 and TRBJ2-2; 15 bases map to TRBD2. This CDR3 region has 18 residues. V lost 2 bases and J lost 4; bases outside the gene matches: 5. CDR1 KGHSH and CDR2 LQKENI come from the germline V gene. Written as DNA, the CDR3 is TGTGCCAGCTCACCAGGACTAGCGGGAGGGCCGGGCACCGGGGAGCTGTTTTTT. Translated: CASSPGLAGGPGTGELFF.

With respect to this clone: This specimen includes other DNA sequences encoding the same CDR3. In DNA form, the CDR3 reads TGTGCCAGCAGTTGGACCCAGAACACTGAAGCTTTCTTT. Encoded protein: CASSWTQNTEAFF. The chain has TRBV28 and TRBJ1-1; unclear D gene. Germline CDR1 reads MDHEN; CDR2 reads SYDVKM. CDR3 length equals 13 residues. With 4 bases removed from V and 1 base from J, the gap between germline ends came to 7 bases.

This clone was recorded once. The chain recombines TRBV28 with TRBJ1-6; no reliable D call. The CDR3 runs 13 residues. Trimming took off 10 bases at V and 7 bases at J, with 14 bases between the two ends. Germline loops: CDR1 MDHEN, CDR2 SYDVKM. CDR3: CATAGLRNSPLHF. For the CDR3, the DNA is TGTGCCACGGCGGGGTTAAGGAATTCACCCCTCCACTTT.

In this sample, this clone turned up once. The chain links TRBV18 to TRBJ1-5; D unclear. The CDR3 runs 14 residues. Trimming cost V 1 base and J 3 bases, with 7 bases left between them. Germline CDR1 KGHSH, CDR2 LQKENI. Here the CDR3 reads CASSPQPTNQPQHF. CDR3 sequence (DNA): TGTGCCAGCTCACCACAGCCAACCAATCAGCCCCAGCATTTT.

This chain joins TRBV28 and TRBJ2-4, with D possibly being TRBD1 or TRBD2 (5 bases each). Trimming stripped 3 bases from V and 0 bases from J, with 12 bases between. The CDR3 runs 16 residues. Germline V gene sequence: CDR1 MDHEN, CDR2 SYDVKM. In DNA form, the CDR3 reads TGTGCCAGCAGTTTTACCGGGGCCCTAGCCAAAAACATTCAGTACTTC. This translates into CASSFTGALAKNIQYF.

J is TRBJ2-3 and V is TRBV7-8; no reliable D call. The V gene's germline CDR1 is SGHVS and CDR2 FQNEAQ. The CDR3 consists of 14 residues. Between the trimmed V and J ends, which lost 5 bases and 4 bases, there was a span of 13 bases. Written as DNA, the CDR3 is TGTGCCAGCAGCCTAGGCTTTAGTCCAGATACGCAGTATTTT. Protein: CASSLGFSPDTQYF.

The chain carries TRBV19 and TRBJ2-7; 9 nucleotides agree with TRBD2. The CDR3 spans 14 residues. The germline gives CDR1 LNHDA, CDR2 SQIVND (reference sequence). With V trimmed by 5 bases and J by 2 bases, 4 bases remained unmatched. The DNA of the CDR3 is TGTGCCAGTAGTGGGGCGGGAGGGCCCTACGAGCAGTACTTC. As protein: CASSGAGGPYEQYF.

This CDR3 reads CASSPRQGRNTEAFF. The DNA for the CDR3 is TGTGCCAGCAGTCCTAGGCAGGGGAGGAACACTGAAGCTTTCTTT. The chain combines TRBV2 with TRBJ1-1; TRBD1 might be the D (6 bases). Germline-derived CDR1 and CDR2 are SNHLY and FYNNEI. The CDR3 covers 15 residues. Trimming shortened V by 5 bases and J by 1 base, and 14 bases separated the two germline ends.

The rearrangement uses TRBV4-1 and TRBJ1-2; 7 bases fit TRBD1. The trim removed 0 bases at V and 5 bases at J, leaving 9 bases unmatched. Germline CDR1 is MGHRA and CDR2 is YSYEKL. The CDR3 totals 16 residues. The CDR3: CASSQETGRDPYGYTF. DNA of the CDR3: TGCGCCAGCAGCCAAGAGACAGGGAGGGATCCTTATGGCTACACCTTC.

This clone was recorded once. CDR3 sequence (DNA): TGTGCCATCAGTGTCTCTGGCGGGAGTTACGAGCAGTACTTC. Translation: CAISVSGGSYEQYF. V is TRBV10-3 and J is TRBJ2-7; 7 bases are a match to TRBD2. Looked up from germline, CDR1 is ENHRY and CDR2 is SYGVKD. The CDR3 is made up of 14 amino acids. V gave up 4 bases and J gave up 4 bases; unmatched junction bases: 7.

V and J are TRBV9 and TRBJ1-3; D is undetermined. The CDR3 spans 16 residues. Trimming pared 3 bases from V and 0 bases from J, leaving 13 bases between. The V gene's germline CDR1 is SGDLS and CDR2 YYNGEE. CDR3 loop: CASSGGLLSSGNTIYF. The CDR3 nucleotides are TGTGCCAGCAGCGGCGGACTTCTCAGCTCTGGAAACACCATATATTTT.

V is TRBV29-1 and J is TRBJ1-2; possible D gene TRBD1, 6 bases. Trimming removed 6 bases from V and 0 bases from J, with 20 bases in between. The germline gives CDR1 SQVTM, CDR2 ANQGSEA. The length of the CDR3 is 16 residues. The CDR3 DNA follows: TGCAGCGTCCGGGGGGCAAGAGGAGCGTCTAACTATGGCTACACCTTC. Translating it yields CSVRGARGASNYGYTF.

The chain's CDR3 is CASSLDSTGGQYF. CDR3 bases: TGTGCCAGCAGCTTGGACTCTACTGGGGGACAGTACTTC. The rearrangement joins TRBV5-4 to TRBJ2-7; D is perhaps TRBD1 or TRBD2 (5 bases each). Trimming took off 0 bases at V and 10 bases at J, with 14 bases between the two ends. The CDR3 is 13 amino acids. Germline V gene data show CDR1 as SGHNT and CDR2 as YYREEE (reference sequence).

The gene calls are TRBV10-3 and TRBJ1-1; the D gene is possibly TRBD1 (6 bases). This CDR3 contains 14 residues. Trimming cost V 10 bases and J 1 base, with 16 bases left between them. Germline V gives CDR1 ENHRY, CDR2 SYGVKD. CDR3 sequence (DNA): TGTGCCACCGGGCAGGGGCCTCAGAACACTGAAGCTTTCTTT. This gives the protein CATGQGPQNTEAFF.

The chain couples TRBV5-6 to TRBJ2-3, with 9 nucleotides matching TRBD2. After removal of 1 base from V and 2 bases from J, the junction contained 8 bases not matched to a gene. This CDR3 has 17 residues. Germline CDR1 SGHDT, CDR2 YYEEEE. The CDR3 coding sequence is TGTGCCAGCAGCTTGTTGGGGGCTAGCGGGAACACAGATACGCAGTATTTT. Its translation: CASSLLGASGNTDTQYF.

The chain links TRBV28 to TRBJ2-5; TRBD2 might be the D (6 bases). Germline assignment: CDR1 MDHEN and CDR2 SYDVKM. The CDR3 is made up of 13 amino acids. With 10 bases removed from V and 5 bases from J, the gap between germline ends came to 17 bases. This CDR3 reads CATQRGGAETQYF. The DNA for the CDR3 is TGTGCCACCCAGCGCGGAGGGGCCGAGACCCAGTACTTC.

This clone has a single count. V usage is TRBV15 and J usage is TRBJ2-7; no clear D gene. Trimming removed 5 bases from V and 2 bases from J, with 16 bases in between. Germline V gives CDR1 LNHNV, CDR2 YYDKDF (reference sequence). CDR3 length: 15 residues. The CDR3 sequence: CATSSRAQIAYEQYF. The DNA for the CDR3 is TGTGCCACCAGCTCCCGGGCACAGATAGCCTACGAGCAGTACTTC.

Comments on this clone: In the same sample, other DNA sequences code for this CDR3. CDR3 coding DNA: TGCGCCAGCAGTCGTGGCCCGACTACTACCACAGATACGCAGTATTTT. This translates into CASSRGPTTTTDTQYF. J is TRBJ2-3 and V is TRBV4-1; a possible D gene is TRBD2 (5 bases). Trimming stripped 6 bases from V and 2 bases from J, with 18 bases between. Germline V gene data show CDR1 as MGHRA and CDR2 as YSYEKL. CDR3 length: 16 residues.

As concerns this clone: Other DNA sequences in this sample translate to the same CDR3. The gene calls are TRBV27 and TRBJ2-7; 7 bases fit TRBD2. The CDR3 is made up of 17 amino acids. Trimming cost V 6 bases and J 2 bases; bases outside gene matches: 16. CDR1 is MNHEY and CDR2 is SMNVEV in the germline V gene (reference sequence). The CDR3 reads CASRAAPQGGHAYEQYF. The CDR3 region has the DNA TGTGCCAGCAGGGCCGCCCCCCAGGGAGGGCACGCCTACGAGCAGTACTTC.